The entry below describes one TCR beta chain. What it recognizes is unknown. In TCRdb, the RACE reads were re-called with MiXCR into one record per CDR3 protein. The repertoire has around 130,000 distinct CDR3 sequences, about 11% of them found once; the top ten carry about 2.4%. This sample was included in a study of human T cells and chemical hapten exposure. As for the study in general: Skin on the upper inner arm, roughly 2 cm by roughly 2 cm in size, was sensitized with 2% DPC. Patients, a majority of them female, were diagnosed with alopecia areata, totalis or universalis.

The germline CDR1 and CDR2 sequences are SNHLY and FYNNEI. This CDR3 is 14 amino acids long. Trimming removed 6 bases from V and 10 bases from J; junction bases left unmatched: 9. Time point indicated: patch test 3, about 24 weeks after DPC sensitization. Documented treatment: therapeutic diphenylcyclopropenone sensitization with weekly scalp DPC. Study conclusions and caveats: PT1 expanded TCR numbers rose with patch test score. The number of TCRs over 1 in 1000 frequency stayed unchanged after DPC.

The clonotype comes from a woman aged 50 to 60 with alopecia areata. Some clones in this sample may be carry-over from other donors' samples. V and J are TRBV2 and TRBJ1-6, with 7 nucleotides matching TRBD1. The sample consisted of whole blood, taken in connection with sensitization to the hapten diphenylcyclopropenone (DPC). For the CDR3, the DNA is TGTGCCAGCAGCCTTTCAGGGGGACGATCACCCCTCCACTTT. Residues: CASSLSGGRSPLHF. Together with reference TRBV2 and TRBJ1-6, the CDR3 gives the full variable domain: EPEVTQTPSHQVTQMGQEVILRCVPISNHLYFYWYRQILGQKVEFLVSFYNNEISEKSEIFDDQFSVERPDGSNFTLKIRSTKLEDSAMYFCASSLSGGRSPLHFGNGTRLTVT.